One sample yielded the 7 T cell receptor beta chains listed below, sequenced in a study of response to subunit inactivated influenza vaccine. TCRdb fed the RT-PCR reads into MiXCR, producing one record per CDR3 protein. The top ten hold approximately 10% of the sample, which has some 850,000 distinct CDR3 sequences, roughly 18% seen once. The sample in question was PBMCs from blood, obtained 4 to 6 days after vaccination. The receptors stem from a man aged 50 to 59 who received an inactivated influenza vaccine.

This chain joins TRBV20-1 and TRBJ2-7; D might be TRBD1 (6 bases). CDR3 length: 11 residues. With 7 bases removed from V and 3 bases from J, the gap between germline ends came to 10 bases. Germline CDR1 reads DFQATT; CDR2 reads SNEGSKA (reference sequence). This CDR3 is CSGAGDYEQYF. Written as DNA, the CDR3 is TGCAGTGGAGCAGGGGACTACGAGCAGTACTTC.

This clonotype was recorded a few times. The chain carries TRBV29-1 and TRBJ2-7; possible D gene TRBD2, 6 bases. Germline CDR1 and CDR2: SQVTM and ANQGSEA. V shed 8 bases and J shed 3 bases, with 17 bases lying between them. The CDR3 consists of 13 residues. CDR3 bases: TGCAGCACCGGGGGAAGCGGAGTCTACGAGCAGTACTTC. This gives the protein CSTGGSGVYEQYF.

The chain links TRBV10-3 to TRBJ2-7; maybe TRBD2 (9 bases). V was cut by 10 bases and J by 0 bases, with 25 bases left in between. This CDR3 is built from 17 residues. CDR1 is ENHRY and CDR2 is SYGVKD in the germline V gene. The CDR3 DNA reads TGTGCCAACAGGGGGGGACTAGCTAATGCACGCTCCTACGAGCAGTACTTC. Its translation: CANRGGLANARSYEQYF.

This chain joins TRBV20-1 and TRBJ2-6, with TRBD2 identical over 9 bases. There are 17 residues in the CDR3. Per the germline V gene, CDR1 is DFQATT and CDR2 is SNEGSKA (reference sequence). The trim removed 5 bases at V and 2 bases at J, leaving 10 bases unmatched. For the CDR3, the DNA is TGCAGTGCTGCTTGGCGGGCGGGAGGGCCTGGGGCCAACGTCCTGACTTTC. It specifies CSAAWRAGGPGANVLTF.

The CDR3 DNA is TGTGCCAGCTCAACCATTAAACGGACAGGGGGCAATTACAACGAGCAGTACTTC. It yields the protein CASSTIKRTGGNYNEQYF. The chain is built from TRBV18 and TRBJ2-7; 11 bases match TRBD1. V gave up 5 bases and J gave up 5 bases; unmatched junction bases: 17. The CDR3 is made up of 18 amino acids. Germline CDR1 reads KGHSH; CDR2 reads LQKENI.

This clonotype was observed at least ten times. This rearrangement joins TRBV7-2 to TRBJ2-7, with D possibly being TRBD1 or TRBD2 (5 bases each). Trimming shortened V by 1 base and J by 7 bases, and 14 bases separated the two germline ends. CDR3 length: 14 residues. In germline, CDR1 is SGHTA, CDR2 FQGNSA. The CDR3 sequence: CASSLGGTAREQYF. CDR3 coding DNA: TGTGCCAGCAGCTTAGGGGGGACGGCAAGGGAGCAGTACTTC.

The chain links TRBV6-5 to TRBJ1-2; TRBD1 agrees at 7 bases. The CDR3 spans 15 residues. Germline trimming cut 0 bases from V and 4 bases from J; bases unmatched to any gene: 5. Germline loops: CDR1 MNHEY, CDR2 SVGAGI. The CDR3 DNA follows: TGTGCCAGCAGTTACTCTCTTGGGACAGCCTATGGCTACACCTTC. Residues: CASSYSLGTAYGYTF.